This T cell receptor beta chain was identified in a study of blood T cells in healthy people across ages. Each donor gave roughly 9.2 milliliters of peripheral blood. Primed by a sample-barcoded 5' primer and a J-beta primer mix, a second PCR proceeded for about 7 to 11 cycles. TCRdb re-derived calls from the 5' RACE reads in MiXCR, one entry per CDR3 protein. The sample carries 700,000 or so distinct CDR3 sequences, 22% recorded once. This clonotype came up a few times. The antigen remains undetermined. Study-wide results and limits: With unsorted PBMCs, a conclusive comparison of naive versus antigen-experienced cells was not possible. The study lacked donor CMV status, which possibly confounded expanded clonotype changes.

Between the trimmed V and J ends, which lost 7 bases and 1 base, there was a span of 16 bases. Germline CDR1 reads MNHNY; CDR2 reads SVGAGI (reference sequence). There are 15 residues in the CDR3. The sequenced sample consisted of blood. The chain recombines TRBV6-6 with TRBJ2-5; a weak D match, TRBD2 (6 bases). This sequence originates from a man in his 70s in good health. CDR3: CASTYWGEAQETQYF. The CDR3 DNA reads TGTGCCAGCACCTATTGGGGGGAGGCCCAAGAGACCCAGTACTTC.